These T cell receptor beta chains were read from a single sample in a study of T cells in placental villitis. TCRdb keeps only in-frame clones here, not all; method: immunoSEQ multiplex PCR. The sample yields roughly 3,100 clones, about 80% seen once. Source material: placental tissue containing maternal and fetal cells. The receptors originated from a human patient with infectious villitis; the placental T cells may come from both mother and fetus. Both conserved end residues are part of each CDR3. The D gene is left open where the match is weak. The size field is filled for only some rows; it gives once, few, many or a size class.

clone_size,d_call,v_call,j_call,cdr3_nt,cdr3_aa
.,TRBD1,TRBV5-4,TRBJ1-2,TGTGCCAGCAGTCAATGGCCGGACAGGGACAACTATGGCTACACCTTC,CASSQWPDRDNYGYTF
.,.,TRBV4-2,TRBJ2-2,TGTGCCAGCAGCCAAGACACACAGGGTATCGCGAACACCGGGGAGCTGTTTTTT,CASSQDTQGIANTGELFF
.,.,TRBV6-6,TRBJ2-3,TGTGCCAGCAGCCCCGCGGCGGCTCGCACAGATACGCAGTATTTT,CASSPAAARTDTQYF
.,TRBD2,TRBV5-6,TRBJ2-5,TGTGCCAGCAGCCTACCCCCAGCGGGGGGGCGAGAGACCCAGTACTTC,CASSLPPAGGRETQYF
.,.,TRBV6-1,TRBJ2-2,TGTGCCAGCAGTGACGGTTCAGGCGACACCGGGGAGCTGTTTTTT,CASSDGSGDTGELFF
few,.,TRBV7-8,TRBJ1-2,TGTGCCAGCAGCCCCAGATCGGATGGCTACACCTTC,CASSPRSDGYTF
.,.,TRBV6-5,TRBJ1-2,TGTGCCAGCAGTTACGCTACAGGGACCTATGGCTACACCTTC,CASSYATGTYGYTF
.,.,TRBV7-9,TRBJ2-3,TGTGCCAGCAGCGTGTATCGGACAGATACGCAGTATTTT,CASSVYRTDTQYF
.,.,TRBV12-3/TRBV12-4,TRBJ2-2,TGTGCCAGCAGTTTTTTACGGGCCGGGGAGCTGTTTTTT,CASSFLRAGELFF
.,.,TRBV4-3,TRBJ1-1,TGCGCCTGCAGCCCCCGGGAGGGGATGTGGGCTGAAGCTTTCTTT,CACSPREGMWAEAFF
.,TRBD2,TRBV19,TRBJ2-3,TGTGCCAGTAGTATTCGGCGGGGGGGACTCACAGATACGCAGTATTTT,CASSIRRGGLTDTQYF
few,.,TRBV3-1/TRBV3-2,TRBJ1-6,TGTGCCAGCAGAGGTTGGGACGGCAATTCACCCCTCCACTTT,CASRGWDGNSPLHF
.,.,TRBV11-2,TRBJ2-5,TGTGCCAGCAGCACACAAGGGGGGGGCCAAGAGACCCAGTACTTC,CASSTQGGGQETQYF
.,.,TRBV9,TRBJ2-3,TGTGCCAGCAGCGTATTTTCCCCAGATACGCAGTATTTT,CASSVFSPDTQYF
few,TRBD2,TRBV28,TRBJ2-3,TGTGCCAGCAGATCGGGGGGGCGTGGAGATACGCAGTATTTT,CASRSGGRGDTQYF
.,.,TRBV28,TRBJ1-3,TGTGCCAGCAGTTCCGAATCGCTCGGGAGGCCTGGAAACACCATATATTTT,CASSSESLGRPGNTIYF
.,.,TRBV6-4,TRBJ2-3,TGTGCCAGCAGTGAGTTCGGGTCGTCAGATACGCAGTATTTT,CASSEFGSSDTQYF
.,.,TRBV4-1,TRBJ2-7,TGCGCCAGCAGCCAGAGAGTCTCCCACTACGAGCAGTACTTC,CASSQRVSHYEQYF
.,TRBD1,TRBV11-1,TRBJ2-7,TGTGCCAGCAGCTGGACAGGGGGCTACGAGCAGTACTTC,CASSWTGGYEQYF
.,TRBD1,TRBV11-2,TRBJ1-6,TGTGCCAGCAGCCCGGGGACAGGGGGTTCACCCCTCCACTTT,CASSPGTGGSPLHF
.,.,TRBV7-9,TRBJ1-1,TGTGCCAGCAGCCTACCCCAGGGGCGGGGCACTGAAGCTTTCTTT,CASSLPQGRGTEAFF
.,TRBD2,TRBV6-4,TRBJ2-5,TGTGCCAGCAGTGAGACTAGCGGGGGGCAAGAGACCCAGTACTTC,CASSETSGGQETQYF
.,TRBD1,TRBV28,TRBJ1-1,TGTGCCAGCAGTTTAACTGGGACAGTGCTCTGGAACACTGAAGCTTTCTTT,CASSLTGTVLWNTEAFF
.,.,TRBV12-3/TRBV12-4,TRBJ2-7,TGTGCCAGCAGTTTGGACCTTGACTACGAGCAGTACTTC,CASSLDLDYEQYF
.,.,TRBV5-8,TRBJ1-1,TGTGCCAGCAGCGGCATCGCCCAGATAACTGAAGCTTTCTTT,CASSGIAQITEAFF
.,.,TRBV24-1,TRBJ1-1,TGTGCCACCAGTGACCAAAACACTGAAGCTTTCTTT,CATSDQNTEAFF
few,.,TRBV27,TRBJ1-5,TGTGCCAGCAGTTTATCGACCCGAGCGATGCAGCCCCAGCATTTT,CASSLSTRAMQPQHF
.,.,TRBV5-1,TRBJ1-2,TGCGCCAGCAGCTTACAGGACAGCTTTTCAAACTATGGCTACACCTTC,CASSLQDSFSNYGYTF
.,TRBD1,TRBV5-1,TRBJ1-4,TGCGCCAGCAGCCCAGAGGGGGACAGCGCAACTAATGAAAAACTGTTTTTT,CASSPEGDSATNEKLFF
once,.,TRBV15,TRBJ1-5,TGTGCCACCAGCAGAGCAAGTCAGCCCCAGCATTTT,CATSRASQPQHF
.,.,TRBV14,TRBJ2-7,TGTGCCAGCAGCCAAGAAGTTCTTCCTCGATACGAGCAGTACTTC,CASSQEVLPRYEQYF